One sample yielded the 13 T cell receptor beta chains listed below, sequenced in a study of T cells of healthy individuals. Using its own MiXCR run on the 5' RACE reads, TCRdb lists one record per CDR3 protein. The sample has under 70,000 distinct CDR3 sequences, 14% to 15% seen once; the top ten hold around 15%. The receptors originated from a human donor in good health.

This clonotype was found many times. V is TRBV7-3 and J is TRBJ2-7, with a weak D call TRBD1 (6 bases). This CDR3 contains 14 residues. The germline CDR1 and CDR2 sequences are SGHTA and FQGTGA. V lost 2 bases and J 4 bases, leaving 12 bases between the germline ends. CDR3 sequence reads: CASSLEGGQYEQYF. Here the CDR3 DNA reads TGTGCCAGCAGCTTAGAAGGGGGTCAGTACGAGCAGTACTTC.

This clonotype was counted at least ten times. The chain carries TRBV7-9 and TRBJ2-1; maybe TRBD1 (6 bases). With 6 bases removed from V and 7 bases from J, the gap between germline ends came to 16 bases. This CDR3 has 14 residues. CDR1 and CDR2 (germline): SEHNR, FQNEAQ (reference sequence). Here the CDR3 DNA reads TGTGCCAGCAGGGCAGGGGCGGCTGAGAATGAGCAGTTCTTC. Translated: CASRAGAAENEQFF.

This clonotype was detected a few times. The chain couples TRBV20-1 to TRBJ1-1; possible D gene TRBD1, 6 bases. The V gene's germline CDR1 is DFQATT and CDR2 SNEGSKA (reference sequence). Trimming took off 3 bases at V and 6 bases at J, with 8 bases between the two ends. The CDR3 spans 11 residues. The CDR3 loop reads CSASPGAEAFF. In DNA, the CDR3 is TGCAGTGCTAGCCCAGGGGCTGAAGCTTTCTTT.

This clonotype was observed many times. J is TRBJ2-1 and V is TRBV4-3, with D perhaps matching TRBD1 (5 bases). The CDR3 totals 16 residues. V shed 0 bases and J shed 5 bases, with 14 bases lying between them. Germline V gene sequence: CDR1 LGHNA, CDR2 YSLEER. The CDR3 here is CASSQDSVRAHNEQFF. CDR3 sequence (DNA): TGCGCCAGCAGCCAAGACTCGGTCAGGGCACACAATGAGCAGTTCTTC.

This clonotype has at least ten counts. The chain is built from TRBV20-1 and TRBJ2-5; 10 positions agree with TRBD2. The germline V gene encodes CDR1 DFQATT and CDR2 SNEGSKA (reference sequence). CDR3 length: 13 residues. CDR3 coding DNA: TGCGGAGGGGCTAGCGGGGGCCAAGAGACCCAGTACTTC. It is translated as CGGASGGQETQYF.

In this sample, this clonotype turned up a few times. The V call is TRBV27, the J call TRBJ1-1; the D gene is possibly TRBD1 (6 bases). V lost 2 bases to trimming and J lost 0 bases, with 22 bases between them. CDR1 is MNHEY and CDR2 is SMNVEV in the germline V gene (reference sequence). This CDR3 has 19 residues. Here the CDR3 DNA reads TGTGCCAGCAGTTTAACCAGGCCAGGGGAACTACAAATGAACACTGAAGCTTTCTTT. Protein sequence: CASSLTRPGELQMNTEAFF.

This clonotype was observed a handful of times. The rearrangement uses TRBV12-3 or TRBV12-4 and TRBJ2-5; 10 bases line up with TRBD1. The V gene end was trimmed by 6 bases and the J gene end by 0 bases; junction bases not matched to a gene: 4. CDR3 length: 15 amino acids. The CDR3, as DNA: TGTGCCAGCAGGACAGGGGGCGCGAACCAAGAGACCCAGTACTTC. The encoded protein is CASRTGGANQETQYF.

The table lists this clonotype with many counts. The genes are TRBV4-1 and TRBJ2-6; a weak D match, TRBD1 (6 bases). Germline V gene data show CDR1 as MGHRA and CDR2 as YSYEKL. This CDR3 is 15 amino acids long. Trimming took 0 bases from V and 4 from J, leaving 7 bases between them. CDR3 DNA: TGCGCCAGCAGCCAAGATGGACAGGGGGCCAACGTCCTGACTTTC. This codes for CASSQDGQGANVLTF.

This chain joins TRBV5-1 and TRBJ2-3, with D unclear. V lost 6 bases and J lost 0, with 8 bases in between. This CDR3 is 13 amino acids long. CDR1 and CDR2 (germline): SGHRS, YFSETQ. CDR3 region: CASTLGSTDTQYF. Here the CDR3 DNA reads TGCGCCAGCACCCTCGGAAGCACAGATACGCAGTATTTT.

This clonotype came up a few times. V is TRBV5-1 and J is TRBJ2-3; D is unclear. CDR1 is SGHRS and CDR2 is YFSETQ in the germline V gene. V was shortened by 5 bases and J by 0 bases, with 13 bases between the two germline ends. There are 15 residues in the CDR3. CDR3 protein: CASRQQPTSTDTQYF. CDR3 coding DNA: TGCGCCAGCAGGCAACAGCCAACAAGCACAGATACGCAGTATTTT.

This clonotype was found a few times. The rearrangement joins TRBV19 to TRBJ2-3; a weak D match, TRBD2 (6 bases). Germline V gene sequence: CDR1 LNHDA, CDR2 SQIVND (reference sequence). There are 17 residues in the CDR3. Trimming shortened V by 3 bases and J by 8 bases, and 24 bases separated the two germline ends. This CDR3 is CASSMKPLALDVGTQYF. The CDR3, as DNA: TGTGCCAGTAGTATGAAGCCCCTAGCGCTGGATGTTGGTACGCAGTATTTT.

This clonotype has a count of ten or more. The J gene is TRBJ2-6, the V gene TRBV20-1, with D maybe TRBD1 (5 bases). The V end was cut by 2 bases, the J end by 1 base, with 9 bases between. Germline V gene data show CDR1 as DFQATT and CDR2 as SNEGSKA (reference sequence). The CDR3 runs 15 residues. This CDR3 is CSARPRGSGANVLTF. The CDR3 nucleotides read TGCAGTGCTAGACCTAGGGGATCTGGGGCCAACGTCCTGACTTTC.

This clonotype was counted between two and nine times. The chain joins TRBV6-2 or TRBV6-3 to TRBJ1-1; the D gene is possibly TRBD1 (5 bases). There are 12 residues in the CDR3. CDR1 and CDR2 from the germline V gene are MNHEY and SVGEGT. Trimming removed 9 bases at V and 1 base at J, with 9 bases between. The CDR3 nucleotides read TGTGCCAGTGACGGGGGGAACACTGAAGCTTTCTTT. Translation: CASDGGNTEAFF.